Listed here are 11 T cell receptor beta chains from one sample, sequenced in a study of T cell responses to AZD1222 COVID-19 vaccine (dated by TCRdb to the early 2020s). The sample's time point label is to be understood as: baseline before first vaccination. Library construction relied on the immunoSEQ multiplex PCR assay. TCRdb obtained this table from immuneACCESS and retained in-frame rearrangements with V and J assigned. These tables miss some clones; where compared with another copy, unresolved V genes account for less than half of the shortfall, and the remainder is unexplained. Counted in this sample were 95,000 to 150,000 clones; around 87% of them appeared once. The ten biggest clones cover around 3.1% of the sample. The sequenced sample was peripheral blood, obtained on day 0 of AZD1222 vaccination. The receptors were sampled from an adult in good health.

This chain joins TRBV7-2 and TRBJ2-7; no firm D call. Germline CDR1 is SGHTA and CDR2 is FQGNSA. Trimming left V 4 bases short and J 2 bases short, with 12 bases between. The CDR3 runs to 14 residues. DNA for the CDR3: TGTGCCAGCAGCTCCGGACCTGTGCCCTACGAGCAGTACTTC. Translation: CASSSGPVPYEQYF. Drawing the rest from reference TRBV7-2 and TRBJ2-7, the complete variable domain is GAGVSQSPSNKVTEKGKDVELRCDPISGHTALYWYRQSLGQGLEFLIYFQGNSAPDKSGLPSDRFSAERTGGSVSTLTIQRTQQEDSAVYLCASSSGPVPYEQYFGPGTRLTVT.

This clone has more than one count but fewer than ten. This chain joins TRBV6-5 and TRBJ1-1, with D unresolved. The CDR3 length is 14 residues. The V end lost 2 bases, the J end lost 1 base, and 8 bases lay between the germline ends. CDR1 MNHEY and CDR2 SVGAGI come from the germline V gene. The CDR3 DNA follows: TGTGCCAGCAGTTACAGGGAGGGGAACACTGAAGCTTTCTTT. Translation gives CASSYREGNTEAFF.

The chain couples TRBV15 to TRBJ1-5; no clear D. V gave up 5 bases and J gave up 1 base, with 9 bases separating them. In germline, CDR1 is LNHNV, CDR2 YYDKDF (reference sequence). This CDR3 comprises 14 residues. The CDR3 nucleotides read TGTGCCACCAGCTCGCGAGGAAGCAATCAGCCCCAGCATTTT. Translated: CATSSRGSNQPQHF. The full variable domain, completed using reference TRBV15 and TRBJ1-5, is DAMVIQNPRYQVTQFGKPVTLSCSQTLNHNVMYWYQQKSSQAPKLLFHYYDKDFNNEADTPDNFQSRRPNTSFCFLDIRSPGLGDTAMYLCATSSRGSNQPQHFGDGTRLSIL.

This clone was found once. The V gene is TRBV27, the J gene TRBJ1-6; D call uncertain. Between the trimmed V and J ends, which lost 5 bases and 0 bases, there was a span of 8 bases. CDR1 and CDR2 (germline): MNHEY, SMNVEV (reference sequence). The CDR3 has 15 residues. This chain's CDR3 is CASSTESSYNSPLHF. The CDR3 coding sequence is TGTGCCAGCAGTACAGAGAGCTCCTATAATTCACCCCTCCACTTT.

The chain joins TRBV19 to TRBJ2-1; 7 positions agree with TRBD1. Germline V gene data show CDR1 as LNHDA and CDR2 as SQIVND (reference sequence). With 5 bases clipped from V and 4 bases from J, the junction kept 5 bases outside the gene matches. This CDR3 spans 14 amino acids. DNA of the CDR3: TGTGCCAGTAGTCTCCGGGACAGTTACAATGAGCAGTTCTTC. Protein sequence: CASSLRDSYNEQFF. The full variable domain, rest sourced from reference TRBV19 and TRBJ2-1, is DGGITQSPKYLFRKEGQNVTLSCEQNLNHDAMYWYRQDPGQGLRLIYYSQIVNDFQKGDIAEGYSVSREKKESFPLTVTSAQKNPTAFYLCASSLRDSYNEQFFGPGTRLTVL.

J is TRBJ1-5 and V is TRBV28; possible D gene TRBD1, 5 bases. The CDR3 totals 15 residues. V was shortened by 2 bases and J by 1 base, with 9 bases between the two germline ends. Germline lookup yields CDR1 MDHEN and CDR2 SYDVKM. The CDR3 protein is CASSLGWGSNQPQHF. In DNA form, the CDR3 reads TGTGCCAGCAGTTTAGGTTGGGGGAGCAATCAGCCCCAGCATTTT. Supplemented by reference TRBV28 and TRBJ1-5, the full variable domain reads DVKVTQSSRYLVKRTGEKVFLECVQDMDHENMFWYRQDPGLGLRLIYFSYDVKMKEKGDIPEGYSVSREKKERFSLILESASTNQTSMYLCASSLGWGSNQPQHFGDGTRLSIL.

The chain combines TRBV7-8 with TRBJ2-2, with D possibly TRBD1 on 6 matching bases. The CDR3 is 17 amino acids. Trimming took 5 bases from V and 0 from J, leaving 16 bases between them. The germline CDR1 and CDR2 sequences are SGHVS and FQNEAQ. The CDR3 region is CASSPSLQGSNTGELFF. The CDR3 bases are TGTGCCAGCAGCCCCTCTCTTCAGGGGTCGAACACCGGGGAGCTGTTTTTT.

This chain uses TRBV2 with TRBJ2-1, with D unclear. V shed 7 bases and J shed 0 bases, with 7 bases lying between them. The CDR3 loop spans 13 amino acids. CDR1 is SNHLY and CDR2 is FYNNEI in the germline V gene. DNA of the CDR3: TGTGCCAGCATGGAGACCTCCTACAATGAGCAGTTCTTC. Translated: CASMETSYNEQFF.

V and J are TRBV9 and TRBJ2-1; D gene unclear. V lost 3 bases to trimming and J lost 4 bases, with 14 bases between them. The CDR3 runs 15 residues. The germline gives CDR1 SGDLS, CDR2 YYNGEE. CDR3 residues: CASSGLTHSYNEQFF. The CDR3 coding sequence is TGTGCCAGCAGCGGCCTGACTCATTCGTACAATGAGCAGTTCTTC.

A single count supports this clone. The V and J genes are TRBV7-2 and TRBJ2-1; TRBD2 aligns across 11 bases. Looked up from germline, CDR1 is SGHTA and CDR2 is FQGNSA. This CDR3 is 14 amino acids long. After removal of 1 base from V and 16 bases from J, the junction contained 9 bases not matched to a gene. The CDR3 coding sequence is TGTGCCAGCAGCTTAGGCATAGCGGGAGGGCCGGAATTCTTC. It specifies CASSLGIAGGPEFF.

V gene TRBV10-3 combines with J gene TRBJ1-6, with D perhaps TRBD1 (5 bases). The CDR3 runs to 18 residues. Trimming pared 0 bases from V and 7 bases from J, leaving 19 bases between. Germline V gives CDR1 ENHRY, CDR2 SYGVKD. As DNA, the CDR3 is TGTGCCATCAGTGAGTCTAAAAGGGGAACCACTGCGAATTCACCCCTCCACTTT. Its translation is CAISESKRGTTANSPLHF.